The rows below give T cell receptor beta chains drawn from one sample of a study of T cells in Graves' hyperthyroidism and ophthalmopathy. TCRdb recomputed calls from the multiplex PCR reads with MiXCR, one row per CDR3 protein. The data contain more than 350,000 distinct CDR3 sequences, roughly 17% of them singletons. The sample taken for sequencing was blood. These receptors were taken from a woman aged 25 to 39 with Graves' hyperthyroidism that later progressed to Graves' ophthalmopathy. CDR3s include the opening cysteine and the closing phenylalanine or tryptophan. D genes are given only for firm matches. Clone size is shown for a subset of rows, as once, few, many or a class of expanded clone.

D: .
V: TRBV7-8
size: many
J: TRBJ1-3
CDR3: CASTPERPPGNTIYF
DNA: TGTGCCAGCACCCCGGAGCGCCCCCCTGGAAACACCATATATTTT

D: .
V: TRBV20-1
size: many
J: TRBJ1-6
CDR3: CSARDLGVSPLHF
DNA: TGCAGTGCTAGAGATTTGGGGGTTTCACCCCTCCACTTT

D: TRBD2
V: TRBV11-2
size: once
J: TRBJ2-2
CDR3: CASLRLAGSGELFF
DNA: TGTGCCAGCCTTAGGCTAGCGGGAAGCGGGGAGCTGTTTTTT

D: TRBD2
V: TRBV7-9
size: many
J: TRBJ2-1
CDR3: CASSFRGTSGGRNEQFF
DNA: TGTGCCAGCAGCTTCAGAGGGACTAGCGGGGGGCGCAATGAGCAGTTCTTC

D: .
V: TRBV2
size: .
J: TRBJ2-5
CDR3: CASSESTAQETQYF
DNA: TGTGCCAGCAGTGAAAGTACAGCCCAAGAGACCCAGTACTTC

D: .
V: TRBV24-1
size: many
J: TRBJ2-4
CDR3: CATSDARGWAKNIQYF
DNA: TGTGCCACCAGTGATGCCCGGGGCTGGGCCAAAAACATTCAGTACTTC

D: .
V: TRBV27
size: many
J: TRBJ1-4
CDR3: CASKQGHANEKLFF
DNA: TGTGCCAGCAAACAGGGACATGCTAATGAAAAACTGTTTTTT

D: .
V: TRBV3-1
size: .
J: TRBJ2-4
CDR3: CVSSLNPAPAKNIQYF
DNA: TGTGTCAGCAGCTTGAATCCGGCACCAGCCAAAAACATTCAGTACTTC

D: .
V: TRBV7-6
size: few
J: TRBJ1-1
CDR3: CASSLEAGSNTEAFF
DNA: TGTGCCAGCAGCTTAGAGGCAGGATCGAACACTGAAGCTTTCTTT

D: .
V: TRBV15
size: .
J: TRBJ2-1
CDR3: CATSRALGGSGEQFF
DNA: TGTGCCACCAGCAGAGCCCTAGGGGGGTCGGGTGAGCAGTTCTTC

D: TRBD2
V: TRBV9
size: .
J: TRBJ2-1
CDR3: CASSGREGMRYNEQFF
DNA: TGTGCCAGCAGCGGACGGGAGGGTATGAGGTACAATGAGCAGTTCTTC

D: TRBD2
V: TRBV6-1
size: .
J: TRBJ2-3
CDR3: CASSEIVAGGRGTDTQYF
DNA: TGTGCCAGCAGTGAAATTGTAGCGGGGGGGCGTGGCACAGATACGCAGTATTTT

D: TRBD2
V: TRBV28
size: once
J: TRBJ2-1
CDR3: CASSSLAGSIRYEQFF
DNA: TGTGCCAGCAGTTCGCTAGCGGGGTCGATTAGATACGAGCAGTTCTTC

D: .
V: TRBV12-3/TRBV12-4
size: many
J: TRBJ1-2
CDR3: CASSFSLGFDGYTF
DNA: TGTGCCAGCAGTTTTTCCCTTGGTTTCGATGGCTACACCTTC

D: .
V: TRBV15
size: few
J: TRBJ1-1
CDR3: CATSRDKVPGNTEAFF
DNA: TGTGCCACCAGCAGAGATAAGGTTCCAGGGAACACTGAAGCTTTCTTT

D: .
V: TRBV24-1
size: many
J: TRBJ1-4
CDR3: CATSLSTGAGSEKLFF
DNA: TGTGCCACCAGTTTAAGTACGGGGGCCGGGAGTGAAAAACTGTTTTTT

D: .
V: TRBV28
size: many
J: TRBJ2-7
CDR3: CASSPRGPYEQYF
DNA: TGTGCCAGCAGTCCGCGAGGGCCCTACGAGCAGTACTTC

D: .
V: TRBV5-1
size: .
J: TRBJ2-5
CDR3: CASSSRTWDTLQETQYF
DNA: TGCGCCAGCAGCAGCCGGACGTGGGACACCCTCCAAGAGACCCAGTACTTC

D: TRBD2
V: TRBV3-1
size: many
J: TRBJ2-2
CDR3: CASSQRTSGTGELFF
DNA: TGTGCCAGCAGCCAAAGGACTAGCGGCACCGGGGAGCTGTTTTTT

D: TRBD2
V: TRBV20-1
size: many
J: TRBJ2-1
CDR3: CSAPTSGYNEQFF
DNA: TGCAGTGCCCCGACTAGCGGATACAATGAGCAGTTCTTC

D: TRBD1
V: TRBV11-2
size: few
J: TRBJ2-5
CDR3: CASSSTPTGTGQETQYF
DNA: TGTGCCAGCAGTTCCACCCCAACCGGGACAGGGCAAGAGACCCAGTACTTC

D: TRBD2
V: TRBV30
size: .
J: TRBJ2-1
CDR3: CAWSTQWLAGANEQFF
DNA: TGTGCCTGGAGCACTCAGTGGCTAGCGGGCGCCAATGAGCAGTTCTTC

D: .
V: TRBV11-2
size: few
J: TRBJ2-2
CDR3: CASSFQQTGELFF
DNA: TGTGCCAGCAGCTTCCAGCAAACCGGGGAGCTGTTTTTT

D: .
V: TRBV28
size: many
J: TRBJ2-1
CDR3: CASAGGTTHNEQFF
DNA: TGTGCCAGCGCGGGCGGGACAACCCACAATGAGCAGTTCTTC

D: TRBD1
V: TRBV12-3/TRBV12-4
size: many
J: TRBJ1-2
CDR3: CASSSLTGGTNYGYTF
DNA: TGTGCCAGCAGTTCCCTGACAGGGGGTACTAACTATGGCTACACCTTC

D: .
V: TRBV2
size: many
J: TRBJ2-7
CDR3: CASSRRSIEQYF
DNA: TGTGCCAGCAGTCGACGTTCAATCGAGCAGTACTTC

D: .
V: TRBV6-1
size: many
J: TRBJ2-1
CDR3: CASSTDSSYNEQFF
DNA: TGTGCCAGCAGTACGGACAGCTCCTACAATGAGCAGTTCTTC

D: .
V: TRBV7-2
size: .
J: TRBJ2-7
CDR3: CASSSTLTQGSYEQYF
DNA: TGTGCCAGCAGCTCCACACTAACTCAGGGCTCCTACGAGCAGTACTTC

D: .
V: TRBV25-1
size: .
J: TRBJ1-2
CDR3: CASSVRGNYGYTF
DNA: TGTGCCAGCAGTGTCCGGGGTAACTATGGCTACACCTTC

D: TRBD2
V: TRBV28
size: many
J: TRBJ2-1
CDR3: CASSLVGGRARDEQFF
DNA: TGTGCCAGCAGTTTAGTGGGCGGGAGGGCCCGGGATGAGCAGTTCTTC

D: .
V: TRBV4-1
size: .
J: TRBJ2-7
CDR3: CASSYTGAASAEQYF
DNA: TGCGCCAGCAGCTACACCGGGGCCGCCTCGGCTGAGCAGTACTTC

D: .
V: TRBV10-3
size: many
J: TRBJ2-7
CDR3: CAISESWSEQYF
DNA: TGTGCCATCAGTGAGTCGTGGTCCGAGCAGTACTTC

D: .
V: TRBV27
size: many
J: TRBJ2-2
CDR3: CASRRPGPNTGELFF
DNA: TGTGCCAGCAGGAGGCCAGGCCCGAACACCGGGGAGCTGTTTTTT

D: .
V: TRBV4-1
size: few
J: TRBJ1-1
CDR3: CASSHQGSTEAFF
DNA: TGCGCCAGCAGCCATCAGGGTAGCACTGAAGCTTTCTTT

D: .
V: TRBV3-1
size: many
J: TRBJ2-5
CDR3: CASSSGQETQYF
DNA: TGTGCCAGCAGTAGCGGCCAAGAGACCCAGTACTTC

D: .
V: TRBV28
size: many
J: TRBJ1-3
CDR3: CASRSGRTAEHGNTIYF
DNA: TGTGCCAGCAGGAGCGGGCGGACGGCCGAACATGGAAACACCATATATTTT

D: .
V: TRBV28
size: many
J: TRBJ2-5
CDR3: CASSSWTARETQYF
DNA: TGTGCCAGCAGCTCGTGGACTGCACGAGAGACCCAGTACTTC

D: TRBD1
V: TRBV19
size: .
J: TRBJ1-2
CDR3: CASAQGQGGTYGYTF
DNA: TGTGCCAGCGCCCAAGGACAGGGCGGTACCTATGGCTACACCTTC

D: .
V: TRBV14
size: few
J: TRBJ2-7
CDR3: CASSQDPDGGGGYEQYF
DNA: TGTGCCAGCAGCCAAGACCCCGACGGTGGCGGCGGCTACGAGCAGTACTTC

D: .
V: TRBV6-1
size: few
J: TRBJ1-1
CDR3: CASKPRNTEAFF
DNA: TGTGCCAGCAAACCAAGGAACACTGAAGCTTTCTTT

D: TRBD2
V: TRBV11-2
size: many
J: TRBJ2-5
CDR3: CASSPGLAGEAFTETQYF
DNA: TGTGCCAGCAGCCCCGGACTAGCGGGAGAAGCTTTCACGGAGACCCAGTACTTC

D: .
V: TRBV7-9
size: few
J: TRBJ2-7
CDR3: CASSFGRGQGNEQYF
DNA: TGTGCCAGCAGCTTCGGACGGGGCCAAGGGAACGAGCAGTACTTC

D: .
V: TRBV2
size: many
J: TRBJ1-2
CDR3: CASKSREEINYGYTF
DNA: TGTGCCAGCAAGTCGAGGGAAGAGATAAACTATGGCTACACCTTC

D: .
V: TRBV20-1
size: .
J: TRBJ1-6
CDR3: CSASGTGTDNSPLHF
DNA: TGCAGTGCTAGCGGAACCGGGACCGATAATTCACCCCTCCACTTT

D: .
V: TRBV5-1
size: .
J: TRBJ2-5
CDR3: CASSSGKGETQYF
DNA: TGCGCCAGCAGCTCCGGGAAGGGGGAGACCCAGTACTTC